The 7 T cell receptor beta chains presented below share a single source sample, sequenced in a study of shared clonotypes between healthy human individuals (dated by TCRdb to 2018 to 2020). The method was the immunoSEQ multiplex PCR assay. The clones in this table, taken by TCRdb from immuneACCESS, are in-frame only. Not every clone is retained; where verified, under half of the shortfall comes from an unresolved V gene, and the cause of the rest is unknown. This sample lists approximately 2.4 million clones; 90% to 96% were detected once. Approximately 0.13% of the sample lies in the top ten. The source material was naive CD4+ T cells sorted from blood. The sample's cell subset or site label, decoded: CD45RA+ positively selected. Source of these receptors: a man younger than 35 in good health.

V and J are TRBV27 and TRBJ1-5, with D unclear. This CDR3 comprises 15 residues. Germline CDR1 MNHEY, CDR2 SMNVEV (reference sequence). V was shortened by 2 bases and J by 0 bases, with 8 bases between the two germline ends. DNA for the CDR3: TGTGCCAGCAGTTTAAGACCTTTTAGCAATCAGCCCCAGCATTTT. This gives the protein CASSLRPFSNQPQHF.

The chain joins TRBV6-5 to TRBJ1-2; 10 bases are a match to TRBD1. Germline CDR1 is MNHEY and CDR2 is SVGAGI. The length of the CDR3 is 12 residues. With 5 bases clipped from V and 8 bases from J, the junction kept 2 bases outside the gene matches. DNA of the CDR3: TGTGCCAGCAGTCGGGACAGGGGAGGCTACACCTTC. Translating gives CASSRDRGGYTF.

The chain is built from TRBV7-2 and TRBJ2-4; maybe TRBD1 (6 bases). V was trimmed by 1 base and J by 1 base, leaving 11 bases between them. CDR1 is SGHTA, CDR2 FQGNSA, per germline. The CDR3 runs to 16 residues. The CDR3 DNA is TGTGCCAGCAGCTTAGGGACAGCTAGCGCCAAAAACATTCAGTACTTC. Encoded protein: CASSLGTASAKNIQYF.

This rearrangement joins TRBV30 to TRBJ2-1; TRBD2 agrees at 8 bases. CDR1 and CDR2 (germline): GTSNPN, SVGIG (reference sequence). There are 14 residues in the CDR3. V was pared by 1 base and J by 9 bases, with 8 bases of the junction left unmatched. The CDR3 spells CAWSGQAGVGEQFF. As DNA, the CDR3 is TGTGCCTGGAGTGGGCAAGCGGGAGTAGGTGAGCAGTTCTTC.

This clone showed up just once. The V gene is TRBV19, the J gene TRBJ2-3; 11 bases fit TRBD2. The CDR3 runs to 17 residues. Germline V gene sequence: CDR1 LNHDA, CDR2 SQIVND (reference sequence). V lost 4 bases, J lost 3 bases, and 9 bases stayed unmatched. The CDR3 protein is CASSTHGLAGGTDTQYF. The DNA of the CDR3 is TGTGCCAGTAGTACCCACGGGCTAGCGGGAGGTACAGATACGCAGTATTTT.

This chain uses TRBV29-1 with TRBJ2-1; TRBD2 matches 8 bases. The CDR3 consists of 12 residues. V lost 7 bases and J lost 6; bases outside the gene matches: 5. Germline V gene sequence: CDR1 SQVTM, CDR2 ANQGSEA. The CDR3 loop reads CSAVGLANEQFF. Written as DNA, the CDR3 is TGCAGCGCTGTAGGACTAGCCAATGAGCAGTTCTTC.

The chain combines TRBV11-2 with TRBJ2-2; 7 nucleotides agree with TRBD1. Germline V CDR1 and CDR2: SGHAT, FQNNGV. This CDR3 has 15 residues. V was clipped by 6 bases and J by 1 base; unmatched bases: 5. The CDR3 DNA reads as TGTGCCAGCAGTACCGGGACAGTGAACACCGGGGAGCTGTTTTTT. Amino acid sequence: CASSTGTVNTGELFF. The variable domain in full, completed from reference TRBV11-2 and TRBJ2-2, reads EAGVAQSPRYKIIEKRQSVAFWCNPISGHATLYWYQQILGQGPKLLIQFQNNGVVDDSQLPKDRFSAERLKGVDSTLKIQPAKLEDSAVYLCASSTGTVNTGELFFGEGSRLTVL.